This T cell receptor beta chain was captured in a study of beta chain features in type 1 diabetes. Study-level points and caveats: Shorter templates may be favored by PCR, equally so in patients and controls. Since sequencing was performed on cDNA, cells with high TCR expression could be over-represented. Shorter TCRB CDR3s, moderately but significantly so, were found in Type 1 diabetes patients in all four CD4+ subsets.

Every bit of the isolated RNA underwent reverse transcription, so sequencing read expressed TCRB transcripts. Produced via immunoSEQ multiplex PCR; TCRdb's table is partial and in-frame only. This sample has hundreds of thousands of clones, with 11% to 15% found just once. Unmatched junction bases numbered 6, after V lost 4 bases and J lost 0 bases. The germline V gene encodes CDR1 SGHDT and CDR2 YYEEEE. The CDR3 sequence is 16 residues long. The authors sorted CD4+ naive, central memory, regulatory and stem cell-like memory cells via CD45RO/CCR7/CD25/CD127/CD95/CD27. Note on this clone: Its target is not known.

Input material: naive CD4+ T cells from blood. This TCR was sampled from a man aged 18 to 29 with type 1 diabetes. The chain joins TRBV5-6 to TRBJ2-3, with TRBD1 identical over 9 bases. Written as DNA, the CDR3 is TGTGCCAGCAGCGTACCCGGGACAGGGAGCACAGATACGCAGTATTTT. Translation gives CASSVPGTGSTDTQYF.